What follows are 22 T cell receptor beta chains derived from one specimen sequenced in a study of T cell responses to AZD1222 COVID-19 vaccine. TCRdb's table, derived via immunoSEQ multiplex PCR, lists solely in-frame clones and lacks some. The table records approximately 180,000 clones, 92% of them present only once. The sequencing here drew on peripheral blood, taken on day 0 of AZD1222 vaccination. The source of these receptors is an adult in good health.

The J gene is TRBJ1-6, the V gene TRBV6-4; D unresolved. This CDR3 has 15 residues. Per germline, CDR1 MRHNA and CDR2 SNTAGT. The ends were cut back, 6 bases at V and 4 bases at J, with 13 bases in the middle. CDR3 DNA sequence: TGTGCCAGCAGCCCCCAACTCGGTTATAATTCACCCCTCCACTTT. The encoded protein is CASSPQLGYNSPLHF.

Written as DNA, the CDR3 is TGTGCCAGCAGTCCAGCAGATTCCAGGGTGTATCGGTCTAAAGCTTTCTTT. Protein sequence: CASSPADSRVYRSKAFF. The chain is built from TRBV28 and TRBJ1-1, with a weak D call TRBD1 (5 bases). Germline V gene sequence: CDR1 MDHEN, CDR2 SYDVKM. With 5 bases removed from V and 9 bases from J, the gap between germline ends came to 28 bases. The CDR3 loop spans 17 amino acids.

The V gene is TRBV24-1, the J gene TRBJ2-4, with D perhaps matching TRBD1 (6 bases). CDR3 length: 15 residues. The germline V and J ends were trimmed by 1 base and 7 bases, with 13 bases remaining between them. CDR1 is KGHDR, CDR2 SFDVKD, per germline. Written as DNA, the CDR3 is TGTGCCACCAGTGATTTCGGGCAGGGGAGCAACATTCAGTACTTC. It translates to CATSDFGQGSNIQYF.

The chain employs TRBV18 and TRBJ2-7, with 10 bases fitting TRBD2. Germline loops: CDR1 KGHSH, CDR2 LQKENI. V lost 3 bases, J lost 2 bases, and 4 bases stayed unmatched. The CDR3 extends over 15 amino acids. The CDR3 reads CASSPGLAATYEQYF. CDR3 nucleotide sequence: TGTGCCAGCTCACCCGGACTAGCGGCAACCTACGAGCAGTACTTC.

The V call is TRBV3-1 (or the pseudogene TRBV3-2), the J call TRBJ1-4, with D perhaps matching TRBD1 (5 bases). This CDR3 spans 13 amino acids. V was pared by 0 bases and J by 13 bases, with 12 bases between. CDR1 and CDR2 (germline): LGHDT, YNNKEL (reference sequence). CDR3 sequence reads: CASSQDSERGLFF. In DNA, the CDR3 is TGTGCCAGCAGCCAAGATAGCGAAAGGGGACTGTTTTTT.

The gene calls are TRBV5-6 and TRBJ2-1; either TRBD1 or TRBD2 may supply D (5 bases each). The V end lost 2 bases, the J end lost 4 bases, and 13 bases lay between the germline ends. The CDR3 has 15 amino acids. The germline V gene has CDR1 SGHDT and CDR2 YYEEEE. The chain's CDR3 is CASSFPGPFYNEQFF. The CDR3, as DNA: TGTGCCAGCAGCTTTCCGGGACCTTTTTACAATGAGCAGTTCTTC.

The genes are TRBV7-2 and TRBJ1-1; D is possibly TRBD1 (6 bases). V was clipped by 3 bases and J by 3 bases, with 11 bases between them. CDR1 and CDR2 from the germline V gene are SGHTA and FQGNSA. CDR3 length: 14 amino acids. The CDR3 DNA reads as TGTGCCAGCAGCTTCCGGGGGGCTTACACTGAAGCTTTCTTT. It is translated as CASSFRGAYTEAFF.

The rearrangement links TRBV27 to TRBJ2-1; D may match TRBD1 or TRBD2 (5 bases each). V lost 8 bases to trimming and J lost 0 bases, with 14 bases between them. Germline V gene sequence: CDR1 MNHEY, CDR2 SMNVEV (reference sequence). CDR3 length equals 15 residues. The DNA for the CDR3 is TGTGCCAGCCGCCCAGGGACCCGCTCCTACAATGAGCAGTTCTTC. It yields the protein CASRPGTRSYNEQFF.

In its sample, this clone was seen once. V and J are TRBV7-9 and TRBJ2-5; D gene unclear. Trimming took off 1 base at V and 5 bases at J, with 11 bases between the two ends. CDR3 length: 14 residues. Germline CDR1 SEHNR, CDR2 FQNEAQ (reference sequence). CDR3 amino acids: CASSLEVSAETQYF. In nucleotides, the CDR3 is TGTGCCAGCAGCTTAGAAGTGTCGGCCGAGACCCAGTACTTC. Looking up the rest from reference TRBV7-9 and TRBJ2-5 gives the full variable domain: DTGVSQNPRHKITKRGQNVTFRCDPISEHNRLYWYRQTLGQGPEFLTYFQNEAQLEKSRLLSDRFSAERPKGSFSTLEIQRTEQGDSAMYLCASSLEVSAETQYFGPGTRLLVL.

This chain connects TRBV27 to TRBJ1-1, with D tentatively TRBD1 (6 bases). Trimming removed 6 bases from V and 4 bases from J, with 15 bases in between. This CDR3 has 14 residues. Germline assignment: CDR1 MNHEY and CDR2 SMNVEV (reference sequence). The CDR3 DNA sequence: TGTGCCAGCAGCTACGCAGGGGCTTCCACTGAAGCTTTCTTT. This translates into CASSYAGASTEAFF.

About this clone itself: Its ends do not fully match the called genes, so a read error is possible. The chain links TRBV7-8 to TRBJ1-2; D gene unclear. Germline V gives CDR1 SGHVS, CDR2 FQNEAQ. This CDR3 has 15 amino acids. This chain's CDR3 is CASSLATSSGDGYTF. CDR3 sequence (DNA): TGTGCCAGCAGCCTAGCCACGTCCTCAGGAGACGGCTACACCTTC. Combining the CDR3 with reference TRBV7-8 and TRBJ1-2 gives the whole variable domain GAGVSQSPRYKVAKRGQDVALRCDPISGHVSLFWYQQALGQGPEFLTYFQNEAQLDKSGLPSDRFFAERPEGSVSTLKIQRTQQEDSAVYLCASSLATSSGDGYTFGSGTRLTVV.

The genes are TRBV18 and TRBJ1-2, with D perhaps TRBD1 (6 bases). CDR1 is KGHSH and CDR2 is LQKENI in the germline V gene. Trimming shortened V by 0 bases and J by 5 bases, and 10 bases separated the two germline ends. The CDR3 consists of 14 residues. The DNA for the CDR3 is TGTGCCAGCTCACCACCGGACAGTTTATATGGCTACACCTTC. It encodes CASSPPDSLYGYTF.

This chain joins TRBV12-3 or TRBV12-4 and TRBJ1-2; a possible D gene is TRBD1 (5 bases). V was pared by 6 bases and J by 6 bases, with 11 bases between. This CDR3 is 12 amino acids long. In nucleotides, the CDR3 is TGTGCCAGCAGCGGGGCTTCAAATGGCTACACCTTC. It is translated as CASSGASNGYTF.

The chain recombines TRBV24-1 with TRBJ1-4; no firm D call. V was cut by 9 bases and J by 7 bases, with 20 bases left in between. The CDR3 consists of 15 residues. CDR1 and CDR2 from the germline V gene are KGHDR and SFDVKD. The CDR3 bases are TGTGCCACCCCGTTTGGACGGCTTTTGGTTGAAAAACTGTTTTTT. Its protein is CATPFGRLLVEKLFF.

The CDR3 DNA is TGTGCCAGCAGCTTACAGGGTTCGAACACTGAAGCTTTCTTT. This sequence encodes CASSLQGSNTEAFF. The chain links TRBV7-8 to TRBJ1-1; TRBD1 might be the D (5 bases). This CDR3 contains 14 residues. Germline V gene sequence: CDR1 SGHVS, CDR2 FQNEAQ. The V gene lost 2 bases and the J gene lost 1 base, with 8 bases spanning the gap.

J is TRBJ1-6 and V is TRBV9; D ambiguous. The CDR3 is 15 residues long. Between the trimmed V and J ends, which lost 5 bases and 3 bases, there was a span of 12 bases. Per germline, CDR1 SGDLS and CDR2 YYNGEE. CDR3 sequence: CASSSTTDYNSPLHF. The CDR3 DNA sequence: TGTGCCAGCAGTTCAACGACGGACTATAATTCACCCCTCCACTTT.

The J gene is TRBJ2-1, the V gene TRBV5-1; a possible D gene is TRBD2 (6 bases). The V end was cut by 3 bases, the J end by 2 bases, with 15 bases between. CDR3 length: 16 amino acids. CDR1 and CDR2 from the germline V gene are SGHRS and YFSETQ. DNA for the CDR3: TGCGCCAGCAGCTATTCCAGCGGGCAGGCCTACAATGAGCAGTTCTTC. This codes for CASSYSSGQAYNEQFF.

V gene TRBV30 combines with J gene TRBJ2-7; weak D call: TRBD2 (7 bases). This CDR3 has 15 amino acids. CDR1 and CDR2 from the germline V gene are GTSNPN and SVGIG (reference sequence). Deletions cut 0 bases from V and 2 bases from J, with 14 bases between. CDR3 region: CAWSVVGGTPYEQYF. CDR3 coding DNA: TGTGCCTGGAGTGTCGTGGGAGGGACACCCTACGAGCAGTACTTC. The full variable domain, its missing parts supplied by reference TRBV30 and TRBJ2-7, is SQTIHQWPATLVQPVGSPLSLECTVEGTSNPNLYWYRQAAGRGLQLLFYSVGIGQISSEVPQNLSASRPQDRQFILSSKKLLLSDSGFYLCAWSVVGGTPYEQYFGPGTRLTVT.

This chain links TRBV29-1 with TRBJ1-3, with no clear D. V lost 2 bases and J 4 bases, leaving 6 bases between the germline ends. The CDR3 loop spans 12 amino acids. CDR1 is SQVTM and CDR2 is ANQGSEA in the germline V gene. The CDR3 bases are TGCAGCGTTGAATTACAGGGAAACACCATATATTTT. Protein: CSVELQGNTIYF.

The chain is built from TRBV7-8 and TRBJ1-1, with D hard to call. Germline V CDR1 and CDR2: SGHVS, FQNEAQ. V was pared by 1 base and J by 1 base, with 4 bases between. The CDR3 is made up of 13 amino acids. CDR3 protein: CASSLVTNTEAFF. The CDR3 coding sequence is TGTGCCAGCAGCTTAGTCACGAACACTGAAGCTTTCTTT.

The chain uses TRBV11-2 and TRBJ2-2; 9 positions agree with TRBD2. V lost 8 bases to trimming and J lost 7 bases; unmatched junction nucleotides: 14. CDR3 length equals 16 residues. Germline V gene sequence: CDR1 SGHAT, CDR2 FQNNGV. The CDR3 DNA sequence: TGTGCCAGCCGAGGACGGCGGGGGGGCCCTGGCGGGGAGCTGTTTTTT. This gives the protein CASRGRRGGPGGELFF.

This sequence joins TRBV27 and TRBJ1-2; D remains ambiguous. V was cut by 3 bases and J by 0 bases, with 5 bases left in between. The germline V gene has CDR1 MNHEY and CDR2 SMNVEV (reference sequence). The CDR3 totals 13 residues. CDR3 sequence reads: CASSLVPNYGYTF. The CDR3 DNA reads as TGTGCCAGCAGTTTGGTGCCTAACTATGGCTACACCTTC.